This TCR beta chain was captured by sequencing in a study of control samples from healthy donors and cancer patients (TCRdb year 2020). The library relied on the immunoSEQ multiplex PCR assay. TCRdb provides this immuneACCESS table in a form limited to in-frame rearrangements. Some clones are lacking; in checked studies, under half of them reflect an unresolved V gene, and why the rest are absent is not known. The sample has about 81,000 clones on record, approximately 94% of them singletons. In total, the top ten clones hold approximately 4.8% of the sample. From its cysteine to its phenylalanine, the CDR3 spans 12 amino acids. CDR3 DNA is the only sequence kept; it has 36 bases, read in frame from the first base. V and J lose 0 bases and 5 bases, and a span of 5 bases separates them. For CDR1 and CDR2, the germline V gene lists SGHRS and YFSETQ. Details on this clone: It lacks a known antigen. No qualities accompany the bases; no much larger clone lies one base away.

This TCR derives from a woman between 18 and 29 years old in good health. The sample consisted of blood. The chain employs TRBV5-1 and TRBJ2-5; the D gene remains uncertain. The sequenced DNA: TGCGCCAGCAGCTTGGCCGAGGAGACCCAGTACTTC. Translated, this is CASSLAEETQYF.